These T cell receptor beta chains were read from a single sample in a study of OX40 agonist ivuxolimab in advanced cancers. TCRdb's table, derived via immunoSEQ multiplex PCR, lists solely in-frame clones and lacks some. The table includes 69,000 or so clones, roughly 85% detected once. The material was CD4+ or CD8+ T cells sorted from blood, obtained in a trial of the OX40 agonist ivuxolimab. Receptors originate from an adult with an advanced solid tumor such as melanoma, head and neck, liver or kidney cancer. Both conserved end residues are part of each CDR3. D genes are given only for firm matches. Not all rows give a size; the values are once, few, many and, for expanded clones, a class.

TRBJ2-1,TRBV5-1,TRBD1,NA,CASSIGTANNEQFF,TGCGCCAGCAGCATAGGGACAGCCAACAATGAGCAGTTCTTC
TRBJ2-7,TRBV5-6,TRBD2,NA,CASSSTSNYEQYF,TGTGCCAGCAGCTCGACTAGCAACTACGAGCAGTACTTC
TRBJ2-3,TRBV4-1,TRBD2,NA,CASSQDGLGASTDTQYF,TGCGCCAGCAGCCAGGACGGACTAGGCGCTAGCACAGATACGCAGTATTTT
TRBJ2-1,TRBV5-1,NA,few,CASSLGVLNEQFF,TGCGCCAGCAGCTTAGGGGTTTTAAATGAGCAGTTCTTC
TRBJ2-7,TRBV5-1,NA,few,CASSLGDGYEQYF,TGCGCCAGCAGCTTGGGGGACGGCTACGAGCAGTACTTC
TRBJ2-5,TRBV18,NA,NA,CASSREYQETQYF,TGTGCCAGCTCCCGGGAGTACCAAGAGACCCAGTACTTC
TRBJ2-3,TRBV7-3,NA,NA,CASSSVTDTQYF,TGTGCCAGCAGCTCCGTGACAGATACGCAGTATTTT
TRBJ1-2,TRBV14,NA,NA,CASSRNRDYTF,TGTGCCAGCAGCCGAAACAGGGACTACACCTTC
TRBJ2-1,TRBV18,TRBD2,NA,CASSSQAGSYNEQFF,TGTGCCAGCTCATCACAAGCGGGATCCTACAATGAGCAGTTCTTC
TRBJ1-4,TRBV27,NA,medium-sized,CASSLGTLGKLFF,TGTGCCAGCAGTTTAGGGACCCTGGGAAAACTGTTTTTT
TRBJ2-2,TRBV2,NA,NA,CASSFLSGWDTGELFF,TGTGCCAGCAGTTTCCTTAGCGGTTGGGACACCGGGGAGCTGTTTTTT
TRBJ2-5,TRBV18,NA,few,CASSPMRTPQETQYF,TGTGCCAGCTCACCAATGAGGACACCCCAAGAGACCCAGTACTTC
TRBJ1-5,TRBV30,NA,NA,CAWSPTGNQPQHF,TGTGCCTGGAGTCCTACAGGGAATCAGCCCCAGCATTTT
TRBJ1-3,TRBV5-1,NA,NA,CASSLAPPDSGNTIYF,TGCGCCAGCAGCTTGGCTCCGCCAGACTCTGGAAACACCATATATTTT
TRBJ2-7,TRBV6-1,TRBD1,once,CASRSGQGLVYEQYF,TGTGCCAGCAGAAGTGGACAGGGTCTGGTGTACGAGCAGTACTTC
TRBJ1-6,TRBV7-8,NA,NA,CASSLRRGQQSPLHF,TGTGCCAGCAGCCTTCGGAGGGGACAACAATCACCCCTCCACTTT
TRBJ1-2,TRBV9,TRBD1,NA,CASSGGGQQNTF,TGTGCCAGCAGCGGGGGGGGACAGCAAAACACCTTC
TRBJ2-3,TRBV7-9,NA,NA,CASSETSTSTDTQYF,TGTGCCAGCAGCGAGACTAGTACTAGCACAGATACGCAGTATTTT
TRBJ2-1,TRBV9,TRBD1,NA,CASSVGQGNQEQFF,TGTGCCAGCAGCGTGGGACAGGGAAATCAAGAGCAGTTCTTC
TRBJ1-4,TRBV10-3,NA,once,CAISESGAAGSEKLFF,TGTGCCATCAGTGAGTCCGGGGCCGCTGGGAGTGAAAAACTGTTTTTT
TRBJ2-7,TRBV4-3,TRBD2,NA,CASSQTRTSGRNQRLYEQYF,TGCGCCAGCAGCCAAACTCGGACTAGCGGGAGAAACCAAAGGCTCTACGAGCAGTACTTC
TRBJ2-3,TRBV6-1,NA,NA,CASSADGAGLDTQYF,TGTGCCAGCAGCGCCGATGGGGCGGGACTTGATACGCAGTATTTT
TRBJ2-7,TRBV28,NA,NA,CASSRRYEQYF,TGTGCCAGCAGTAGGAGGTACGAGCAGTACTTC
TRBJ1-2,TRBV7-9,NA,once,CASSGGVQTQLYGYTF,TGTGCCAGCAGCGGTGGCGTACAGACACAACTTTATGGCTACACCTTC
TRBJ2-3,TRBV19,TRBD1,NA,CASSIGGTGTDTQYF,TGTGCCAGTAGTATTGGGGGGACAGGGACAGATACGCAGTATTTT
TRBJ2-3,TRBV2,NA,NA,CASKSDTQYF,TGTGCCAGCAAGTCAGATACGCAGTATTTT
TRBJ2-1,TRBV29-1,TRBD2,NA,CSALGLAGVYNEQFF,TGCAGCGCCCTGGGACTAGCGGGCGTCTACAATGAGCAGTTCTTC
TRBJ2-2,TRBV29-1,NA,NA,CSARAGNTGELFF,TGCAGCGCCAGGGCAGGGAACACCGGGGAGCTGTTTTTT
TRBJ2-2,TRBV5-4,TRBD1,NA,CASSLGDRGHTGELFF,TGTGCCAGCAGCTTAGGAGACAGGGGGCACACCGGGGAGCTGTTTTTT
TRBJ2-3,TRBV5-1,TRBD2,NA,CASSSTALAGGSDTQYF,TGCGCCAGCAGCTCCACGGCACTAGCGGGAGGTTCAGATACGCAGTATTTT
TRBJ2-2,TRBV6-5,NA,NA,CASRNTGELFF,TGTGCCAGCAGGAACACCGGGGAGCTGTTTTTT
TRBJ2-7,TRBV7-2,TRBD1,NA,CASSSDRAPYEQYF,TGTGCCAGCAGCTCTGACAGGGCCCCCTACGAGCAGTACTTC
TRBJ2-1,TRBV6-5,TRBD2,once,CASSYAGGSSYNEQFF,TGTGCCAGCAGTTACGCGGGAGGGAGCTCCTACAATGAGCAGTTCTTC